The rows below give T cell receptor beta chains drawn from one sample of a study of cytomegalovirus exposure and HLA in healthy donors. The assay was immunoSEQ multiplex PCR, and TCRdb's table has in-frame clones only and misses some. Of fewer than 200,000 clones detected, approximately 72% appear once; the ten largest clones hold around 2.3%. The sequenced material came from PBMCs. The origin of the receptors is a human donor in good health. Each CDR3 is given with its conserved first and last residue. Fields, in order: clone size, V gene, D gene, J gene, CDR3 DNA, CDR3 protein. D genes are given only for firm matches. Clone size is not always given. Where it is, it says once, few, many or a class for expanded clones.

-,TRBV6-6,TRBD1,TRBJ1-2,TGTGCCAGCAGTTACCCCATGGACAGGGGGTATGGCTACACCTTC,CASSYPMDRGYGYTF
few,TRBV6-6,-,TRBJ1-4,TGTGCCAGCAGTTATCGAGTGCACAGGGTGGTACTGTTTTTT,CASSYRVHRVVLFF
few,TRBV6-1,TRBD2,TRBJ2-1,TGTGCCAGCAGTACTAGCGGGGGGGTCCGTGAGCAGTTCTTC,CASSTSGGVREQFF
-,TRBV6-1,-,TRBJ1-1,TGTGCCAGCAGTGAAGCGGGGACACGCAACACTGAAGCTTTCTTT,CASSEAGTRNTEAFF
-,TRBV6-5,TRBD2,TRBJ2-1,TGTGCCAGCAGTTACCCTACTAGCGGGGGACCGAATGAGCAGTTCTTC,CASSYPTSGGPNEQFF
-,TRBV10-1,-,TRBJ2-2,TGCGCCAGCAGTGTGGAGAGAGGCACCGGGGAGCTGTTTTTT,CASSVERGTGELFF
-,TRBV7-9,TRBD1,TRBJ2-5,TGTGCCAGCAGCTTAGGCTGGAGACAGGGCCGAGAGACCCAGTACTTC,CASSLGWRQGRETQYF
few,TRBV19,-,TRBJ1-1,TGTGCCACCCAAGACGCGGGAGGGGACACTGAAGCTTTCTTT,CATQDAGGDTEAFF
-,TRBV15,-,TRBJ1-6,TGTGCCACCAGCAGAGATCGGTCACCCCTCCACTTT,CATSRDRSPLHF
-,TRBV11-2,TRBD1,TRBJ1-2,TGTGCCAGCAGCTTAGAGAAACAGGACAGGGGGTACACCTTC,CASSLEKQDRGYTF
-,TRBV6-5,TRBD2,TRBJ2-5,TGTGCCAGCATCCAGCGGGGAGGGTACCAAGAGACCCAGTACTTC,CASIQRGGYQETQYF
-,TRBV19,TRBD1,TRBJ1-1,TGTGCCAGTAGACGATCCTCTAGGGGGCTCACTGAAGCTTTCTTT,CASRRSSRGLTEAFF
once,TRBV5-1,TRBD1,TRBJ2-5,TGCGCCAGCAGCTTACAGGGACAGGGAGAGACCCAGTACTTC,CASSLQGQGETQYF
-,TRBV5-1,TRBD1,TRBJ2-3,TGCGCCAGCAGCCGCGGGGACAGGGGCCGCACAGATACGCAGTATTTT,CASSRGDRGRTDTQYF
few,TRBV7-9,TRBD1,TRBJ2-7,TGTGCCAGCAGCCCAAAAATGGGACAGGACTACTACGAGCAGTACTTC,CASSPKMGQDYYEQYF
-,TRBV19,-,TRBJ2-3,TGTGCCAGTAGCCTACAGGGCCGGGGCACAGATACGCAGTATTTT,CASSLQGRGTDTQYF
-,TRBV5-6,TRBD1,TRBJ2-7,TGTGCCAGCAGCTTGATGCGACAGGGGAACTACGAGCAGTACTTC,CASSLMRQGNYEQYF
-,TRBV5-4,-,TRBJ2-7,TGTGCCAGCAGCCGTACCCAGGGGAACGAGCAGTACTTC,CASSRTQGNEQYF
-,TRBV14,-,TRBJ2-2,TGTGCCAGCAGCCAAGTCCGGACCGGGGAGCTGTTTTTT,CASSQVRTGELFF
-,TRBV4-1,TRBD2,TRBJ2-1,TGCGCCAGCAGCCAATTACTAGCGGGGGGGTACAATGAGCAGTTCTTC,CASSQLLAGGYNEQFF
few,TRBV5-1,-,TRBJ2-3,TGCGCCAGCAGCCGATTACCGGGACTCACAGATACGCAGTATTTT,CASSRLPGLTDTQYF
few,TRBV18,-,TRBJ1-1,TGTGCCAGCTCACTGAATGGGGACTCGAACACTGAAGCTTTCTTT,CASSLNGDSNTEAFF
-,TRBV7-9,-,TRBJ1-1,TGTGCCAGCAGCACCGCCCTTGGCCCTGAAGCTTTCTTT,CASSTALGPEAFF
few,TRBV9,-,TRBJ1-4,TGTGCCAGCAGCGGGACACCCGGTGGGATGAGGTCAGAAAAACTGTTTTTT,CASSGTPGGMRSEKLFF
-,TRBV7-9,-,TRBJ1-1,TGTGCCAGCAGCCCCGGGAGTGCTGAAGCTTTCTTT,CASSPGSAEAFF
-,TRBV10-3,TRBD1,TRBJ1-1,TGTGCCATCACCGGGACAGGGTTGGGTGAAGCTTTCTTT,CAITGTGLGEAFF
few,TRBV7-3,TRBD2,TRBJ2-1,TGTGCCAGCAGCTTATCTAGCGGGGGGACATACAATGAGCAGTTCTTC,CASSLSSGGTYNEQFF
-,TRBV25-1,-,TRBJ1-6,TGTGCCAGCAGTGAATCGCACAGGAGCAATTCACCCCTCCACTTT,CASSESHRSNSPLHF
-,TRBV19,TRBD1,TRBJ1-2,TGTGCCAGTAGTCAGCCCAGGGGGCGTCGAGAAGAAGGCTACACCTTC,CASSQPRGRREEGYTF
-,TRBV19,TRBD1,TRBJ1-2,TGTGCCAGTACCGGCGGACAGGGAAATTATGGCTACACCTTC,CASTGGQGNYGYTF
-,TRBV4-3,-,TRBJ1-1,TGCGCCAGCAGCCATAAAACCGGACAGCCTCTGAACACTGAAGCTTTCTTT,CASSHKTGQPLNTEAFF
-,TRBV7-3,TRBD2,TRBJ2-2,TGTGCCAGCAGCTCGACTAGCGGGAACACCGGGGAGCTGTTTTTT,CASSSTSGNTGELFF
-,TRBV7-9,TRBD1,TRBJ1-6,TGTGCCAGCAGCTTGCGGGACAGTTACTCACCCCTCCACTTT,CASSLRDSYSPLHF
-,TRBV5-1,-,TRBJ2-3,TGCGCCAGCAGCTTGGAGGGGGTCACAGATACGCAGTATTTT,CASSLEGVTDTQYF
-,TRBV19,-,TRBJ1-5,TGTGCCAGTAGTACCTCCTGGGCGATGAGTCAGCCCCAGCATTTT,CASSTSWAMSQPQHF
-,TRBV4-2,-,TRBJ1-1,TGTGCCAGCAGCCAAGATCCGGGTAAGAACACTGAAGCTTTCTTT,CASSQDPGKNTEAFF
once,TRBV7-9,TRBD1,TRBJ1-1,TGTGCCAGCAGCCGACAGGGGGCGTACACTGAAGCTTTCTTT,CASSRQGAYTEAFF
once,TRBV7-2,-,TRBJ2-3,TGTGCCAGCAGCTTAGTTGTTTCGCCTAGCGTAAGGGATACGCAGTATTTT,CASSLVVSPSVRDTQYF
few,TRBV7-2,-,TRBJ2-1,TGTGCCAGCAGACCTCTTACGGACAAGAGCTCCTACAATGAGCAGTTCTTC,CASRPLTDKSSYNEQFF
-,TRBV5-1,TRBD2,TRBJ2-1,TGCGCCAGCAGCTGGACTAGCGGGGGGGGCTCGGGGCAGTTCTTC,CASSWTSGGGSGQFF
medium-sized,TRBV6-1,-,TRBJ1-2,TGTGCCAGCAGCCACGGGCGCAGGGATGGCTACACCTTC,CASSHGRRDGYTF
-,TRBV9,-,TRBJ1-1,TGTGCCAGCAGCGTAGCTTCAGGGGCGTTCACTGAAGCTTTCTTT,CASSVASGAFTEAFF
-,TRBV7-2,TRBD1,TRBJ1-1,TGTGCCAGCACCCTGGTAGCCGGGACAGGGAACACTGAAGCTTTCTTT,CASTLVAGTGNTEAFF
-,TRBV27,-,TRBJ1-5,TGTGCCAGCACTCTAAGGGGTGGTGGCAATCAGCCCCAGCATTTT,CASTLRGGGNQPQHF
few,TRBV9,TRBD1,TRBJ1-6,TGTGCCAGCAGCGTAGAGGGGGCGTTTAGGTCACCCCTCCACTTT,CASSVEGAFRSPLHF
-,TRBV11-2,-,TRBJ1-1,TGTGCCAGCAGCCTTGGACAGGAAGCTTTCTTT,CASSLGQEAFF
-,TRBV19,-,TRBJ2-3,TGTGCCAGTAGTGATTGGTTCAGGGGGGACACAGATACGCAGTATTTT,CASSDWFRGDTDTQYF
few,TRBV4-1,TRBD1,TRBJ1-1,TGCGCCAGCAGCCCTGCTAGGACAGGGAAGAACACTGAAGCTTTCTTT,CASSPARTGKNTEAFF
-,TRBV29-1,-,TRBJ2-1,TGCAGCGTAGCCGGGACTTCTCTCTCCAATGAGCAGTTCTTC,CSVAGTSLSNEQFF
once,TRBV7-2,-,TRBJ1-1,TGTGCCAGCAGCTTAGGCGGGGGACTCACTGAAGCTTTCTTT,CASSLGGGLTEAFF
-,TRBV18,-,TRBJ2-3,TGTGCCAGCTCACCATCCGGGAATTGGGATACGCAGTATTTT,CASSPSGNWDTQYF